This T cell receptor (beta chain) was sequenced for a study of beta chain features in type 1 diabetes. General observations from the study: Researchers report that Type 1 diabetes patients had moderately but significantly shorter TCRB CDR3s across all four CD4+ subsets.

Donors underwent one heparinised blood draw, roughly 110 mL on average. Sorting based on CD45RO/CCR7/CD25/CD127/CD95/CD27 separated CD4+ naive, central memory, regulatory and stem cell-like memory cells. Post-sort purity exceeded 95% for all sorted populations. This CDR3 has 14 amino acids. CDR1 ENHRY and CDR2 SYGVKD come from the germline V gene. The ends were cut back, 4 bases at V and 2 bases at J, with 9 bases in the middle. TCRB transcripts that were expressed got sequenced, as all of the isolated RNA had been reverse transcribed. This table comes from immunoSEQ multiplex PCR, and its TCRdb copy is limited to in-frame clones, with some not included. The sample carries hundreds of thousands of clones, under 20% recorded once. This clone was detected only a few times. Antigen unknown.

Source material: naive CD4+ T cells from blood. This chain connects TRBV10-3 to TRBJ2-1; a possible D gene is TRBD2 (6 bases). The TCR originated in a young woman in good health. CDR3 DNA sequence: TGTGCCATCAGTGTTGCGGGAACCTACAATGAGCAGTTCTTC. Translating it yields CAISVAGTYNEQFF.